This T cell receptor (beta chain) is from a study of blood T cell repertoires in COVID-19. In the study overall: The cDNA or gDNA used as material had been derived from T cells, B-cell-depleted T cells, or PBMCs.

Per the authors' pipeline: Estimation of nucleated cell counts relied on the amplification of reference gene primers. Only in-frame clones appear in the TCRdb table, and some are missing; sequencing was by immunoSEQ multiplex PCR. That table furnishes V, J and clone size, whereas the DNA furnished D and trimming. The sample has some 140,000 clones, 84% seen once. From germline, CDR1 is LNHDA and CDR2 SQIVND (reference sequence). The CDR3 sequence is 14 residues long. With 5 bases clipped from V and 4 bases from J, the junction kept 6 bases outside the gene matches. The source of this sequence is a human donor in a cohort sampled during active COVID-19. This rearrangement joins TRBV19 to TRBJ1-1; the match to TRBD1 covers 8 bases. The specimen sequenced was peripheral blood. The CDR3 DNA reads as TGTGCCAGTAGTGTGGACAGGGTGATCACTGAAGCTTTCTTT. Protein sequence: CASSVDRVITEAFF.